This T cell receptor (beta chain) emerged from a study of shared clonotypes between healthy human individuals. Study overall: Each donor had three CD4 naive, three CD4 memory, two CD8 naive and one CD8 memory plate. Findings of the study overall: The genetic and exposure-history diversity represented was limited by few donors. Non-shared clonotypes showed lower generation probabilities than clonotypes common to all four donors.

About this clone: As yet, its antigen is unknown.

Profiling relied on immunoSEQ multiplex PCR, and the TCRdb table lists in-frame clones only, not all of them. This sample has over a million clones, with around 95% found just once. Germline loops: CDR1 SGDLS, CDR2 YYNGEE. V gave up 4 bases and J gave up 6 bases; unmatched junction bases: 9. The CDR3 loop spans 15 amino acids. This chain joins TRBV9 and TRBJ2-3; the match to TRBD1 covers 9 bases. The sample was naive CD4+ T cells sorted from blood. Subset noted: CD45RA+ positively selected. The sequence was obtained from a young man in good health. CDR3 in amino acids: CASSLSDRGSDTQYF. The CDR3 region has the DNA TGTGCCAGCAGCTTGTCGGACAGGGGAAGCGATACGCAGTATTTT.